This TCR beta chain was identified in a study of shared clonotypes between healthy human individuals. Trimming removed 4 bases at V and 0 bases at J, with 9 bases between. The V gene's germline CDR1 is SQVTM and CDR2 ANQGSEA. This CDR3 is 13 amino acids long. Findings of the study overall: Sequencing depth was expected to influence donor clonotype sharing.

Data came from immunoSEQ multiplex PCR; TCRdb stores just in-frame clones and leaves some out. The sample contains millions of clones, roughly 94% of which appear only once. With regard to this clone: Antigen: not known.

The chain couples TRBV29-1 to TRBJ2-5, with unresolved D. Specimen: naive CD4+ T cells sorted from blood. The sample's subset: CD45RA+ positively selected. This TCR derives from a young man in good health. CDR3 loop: CSVGEVYQETQYF. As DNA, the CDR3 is TGCAGCGTTGGAGAGGTGTACCAAGAGACCCAGTACTTC.